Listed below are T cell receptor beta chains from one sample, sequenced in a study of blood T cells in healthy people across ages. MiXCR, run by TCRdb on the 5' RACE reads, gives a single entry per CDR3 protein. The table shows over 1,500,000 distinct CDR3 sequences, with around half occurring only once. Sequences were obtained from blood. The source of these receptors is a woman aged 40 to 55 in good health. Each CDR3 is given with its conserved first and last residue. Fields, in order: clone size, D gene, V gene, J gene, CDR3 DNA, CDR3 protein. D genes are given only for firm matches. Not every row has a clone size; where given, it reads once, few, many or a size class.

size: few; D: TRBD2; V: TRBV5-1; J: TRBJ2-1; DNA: TGCGCCAGCAGCCCCCCCCTAGCGGGGAATAACAATGAGCAGTTCTTC; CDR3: CASSPPLAGNNNEQFF
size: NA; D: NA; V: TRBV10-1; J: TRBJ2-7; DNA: TGCGCCAGCTATCCACATGGCGGGCATTACGAGCAGTACTTC; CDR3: CASYPHGGHYEQYF
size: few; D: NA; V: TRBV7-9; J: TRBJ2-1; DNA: TGTGCCAGCATGACAGCCTACAATGAGCAGTTCTTC; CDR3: CASMTAYNEQFF
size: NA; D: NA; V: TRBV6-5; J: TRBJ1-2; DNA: TGTGCCAGCAGCTTCCAGCCGGTGGATAACTATGGCTACACCTTC; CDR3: CASSFQPVDNYGYTF
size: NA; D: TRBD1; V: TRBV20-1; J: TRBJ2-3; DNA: TGCAGTGCTAGAGATAGTGGGACAGCGCTGAGGGATACGCAGTATTTT; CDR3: CSARDSGTALRDTQYF
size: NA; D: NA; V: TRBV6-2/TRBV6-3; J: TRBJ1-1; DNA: TGTGCCAGCAGTTACGCGCCTGAGGTGGTCCTGAACACTGAAGCTTTCTTT; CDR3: CASSYAPEVVLNTEAFF
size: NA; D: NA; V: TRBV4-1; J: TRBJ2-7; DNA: TGCGCCAGCAGCCAAGATCGGGGCCGCTCCTACGAGCAGTACTTC; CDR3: CASSQDRGRSYEQYF
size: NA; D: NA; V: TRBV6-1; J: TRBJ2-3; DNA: TGTGCCAGCAGTCCGCGACCAAAAGATACGCAGTATTTT; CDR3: CASSPRPKDTQYF
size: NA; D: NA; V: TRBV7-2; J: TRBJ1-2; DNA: TGTGCCAGCAGCTTATATCCTGAAAAGGGCTACACCTTC; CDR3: CASSLYPEKGYTF
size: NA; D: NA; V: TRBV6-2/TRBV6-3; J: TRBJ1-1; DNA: TGTGCCAGCGCACAGAACACTGAAGCTTTCTTT; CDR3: CASAQNTEAFF
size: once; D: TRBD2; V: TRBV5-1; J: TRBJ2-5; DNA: TGCGCCAGCAGACGGCAGCTAGCGGGGGTAGAGACCCAGTACTTC; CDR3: CASRRQLAGVETQYF